A single T cell receptor beta chain is shown here with its context. CDR3 length: 18 residues. Germline V gene lookup returns CDR1 SEHNR and CDR2 FQNEAQ (reference sequence). Trimming left V 2 bases short and J 1 base short, with 17 bases between. This sample was included in a study of blood T cell repertoires in COVID-19. Study summary: T cells, B-cell-depleted T cells, or PBMCs supplied cDNA or gDNA.

Only in-frame clones appear in the TCRdb table, and some are missing; sequencing was by immunoSEQ multiplex PCR. The data hold 200,000 to 250,000 clones, with 80% to 85% observed a single time. This TCR derives from a woman in her fifties or sixties with acute or convalescent COVID-19. The specimen was peripheral blood. V and J are TRBV7-9 and TRBJ2-2, with a weak D call TRBD1 (6 bases). DNA for the CDR3: TGTGCCAGCAGCTTAAGACAGGATCGATACCTGAACACCGGGGAGCTGTTTTTT. Encoded protein: CASSLRQDRYLNTGELFF.